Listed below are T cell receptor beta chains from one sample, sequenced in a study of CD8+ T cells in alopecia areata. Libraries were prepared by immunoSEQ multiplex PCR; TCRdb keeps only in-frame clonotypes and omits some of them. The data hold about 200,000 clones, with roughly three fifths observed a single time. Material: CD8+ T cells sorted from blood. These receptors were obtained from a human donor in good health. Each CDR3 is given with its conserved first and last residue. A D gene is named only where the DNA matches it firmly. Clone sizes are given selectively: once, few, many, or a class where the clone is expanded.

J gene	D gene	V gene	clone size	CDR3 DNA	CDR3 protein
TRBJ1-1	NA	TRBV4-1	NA	TGCGCCAGCAGCCAACACACAGGGAACACTGAAGCTTTCTTT	CASSQHTGNTEAFF
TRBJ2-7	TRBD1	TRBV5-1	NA	TGCGCCAGCAGTCCGGGACAGGGGGCTTACGAGCAGTACTTC	CASSPGQGAYEQYF
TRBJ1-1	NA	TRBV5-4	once	TGTGCCAGCATCGCGGCGGGGTCCCCCCCAACCGAAGCTTTCTTT	CASIAAGSPPTEAFF
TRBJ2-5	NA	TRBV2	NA	TGTGCCAGCAGTGGGGCGGACTCCCAAGAGACCCAGTACTTC	CASSGADSQETQYF
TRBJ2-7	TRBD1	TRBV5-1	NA	TGCGCCAGCAGCTGGGGACAGGGTAGTCACGAGCAGTACTTC	CASSWGQGSHEQYF
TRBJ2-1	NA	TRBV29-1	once	TGCAGCGTTGCTAGGGGGGGCGATTACAATGAGCAGTTCTTC	CSVARGGDYNEQFF
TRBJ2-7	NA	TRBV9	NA	TGTGCCAGCAGCCCGGAGGGAGGAGACTACGAGCAGTACTTC	CASSPEGGDYEQYF
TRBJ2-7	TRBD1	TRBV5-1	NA	TGCGCCAGCTGGGGGGACAGGGGTTCCCACGAGCAGTACTTC	CASWGDRGSHEQYF
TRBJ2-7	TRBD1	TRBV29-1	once	TGCAGCGTTGAAGATCCGACAGGGCCGCATTCCTACGAGCAGTACTTC	CSVEDPTGPHSYEQYF
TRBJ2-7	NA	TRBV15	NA	TGTGCCACCAGCAGAGATCAACTCGAAGAGCAGTACTTC	CATSRDQLEEQYF
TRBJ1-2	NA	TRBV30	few	TGTGCCTGGAGTGCGGGCAGGGCCAACTATGGCTACACCTTC	CAWSAGRANYGYTF
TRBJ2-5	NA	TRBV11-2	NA	TGTGCCAGCAGCTTAGTTGGCCTCTTGGAGACCCAGTACTTC	CASSLVGLLETQYF
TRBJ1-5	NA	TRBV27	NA	TGTGCCAGCAGTCCCCAGGGGAATAGCAATCAGCCCCAGCATTTT	CASSPQGNSNQPQHF
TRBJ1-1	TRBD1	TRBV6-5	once	TGTGCCAGCAGTTACAAGGGACAGGGGGCTGAAGCTTTCTTT	CASSYKGQGAEAFF
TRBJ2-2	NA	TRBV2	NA	TGTGCCAGCAGTGTATGGGTCACGGAGCTGTTTTTT	CASSVWVTELFF
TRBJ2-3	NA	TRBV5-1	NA	TGCGCCAGCAGCTTGGGTGCAGCCCCTAGCACAGATACGCAGTATTTT	CASSLGAAPSTDTQYF
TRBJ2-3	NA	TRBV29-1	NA	TGCAGCGTTCTCAACTCGGAACGCGGCGGGACAGATACGCAGTATTTT	CSVLNSERGGTDTQYF
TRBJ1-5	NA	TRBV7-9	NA	TGTGCCAGCAGCCGGGGAGGGACCAGGGATGGTCAGCCCCAGCATTTT	CASSRGGTRDGQPQHF
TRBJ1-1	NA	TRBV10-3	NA	TGTGCCATCAGTGAGGGGGGCACTGAAGCTTTCTTT	CAISEGGTEAFF
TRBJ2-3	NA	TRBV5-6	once	TGTGCCAGCAGCTTGGACGGAGGAAGCACAGATACGCAGTATTTT	CASSLDGGSTDTQYF
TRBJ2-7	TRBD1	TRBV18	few	TGTGCCAGCTCACCTCCGGACAGGGAACAGGTCGAGCAGTACTTC	CASSPPDREQVEQYF
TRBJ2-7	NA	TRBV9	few	TGTGCCAGCAGCACCGAGGGCTCCTACGAGCAGTACTTC	CASSTEGSYEQYF
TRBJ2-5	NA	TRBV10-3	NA	TGTGCCATCAAGGAACCCTCAGGGAGGGAGACCCAGTACTTC	CAIKEPSGRETQYF
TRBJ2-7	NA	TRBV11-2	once	TGTGCCAGCAGCACCAACGACGAGCAGTACTTC	CASSTNDEQYF
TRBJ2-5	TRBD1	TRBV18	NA	TGTGCCAGCTCACCACGCTCGGGACAGAATCAAGAGACCCAGTACTTC	CASSPRSGQNQETQYF
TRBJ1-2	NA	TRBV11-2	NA	TGTGCCAGCAGCTTAAGGGACTCCCTCTCAGAGAGTGGCTACACCTTC	CASSLRDSLSESGYTF
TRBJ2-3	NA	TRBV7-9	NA	TGTGCCAGCAGCTTAGGACTAGGAGAGAGTTCAGATACGCAGTATTTT	CASSLGLGESSDTQYF
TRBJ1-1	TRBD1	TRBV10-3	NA	TGTGCCATCAGCGAGGGACAGCCTGAAGCTTTCTTT	CAISEGQPEAFF
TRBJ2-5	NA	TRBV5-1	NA	TGCGCCAGCACCGAGAGGGCCCAAGAGACCCAGTACTTC	CASTERAQETQYF
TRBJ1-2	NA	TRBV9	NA	TGTGCCAGCAGCGTAGATGGAAGTGCATTTTTTGGCTACACCTTC	CASSVDGSAFFGYTF
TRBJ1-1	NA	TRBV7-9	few	TGTGCCAGCAGGTTCGGGGGAAGTGAAGCTTTCTTT	CASRFGGSEAFF
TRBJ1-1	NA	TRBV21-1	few	TGTGCCAGCAGCAAAGTTGGGAGCCCTAGGTCGAACACTGAAGCTTTCTTT	CASSKVGSPRSNTEAFF
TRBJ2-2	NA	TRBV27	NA	TGTGCCAGCAGTTTATCGATAGGGGGTAACGGGGAGCTGTTTTTT	CASSLSIGGNGELFF